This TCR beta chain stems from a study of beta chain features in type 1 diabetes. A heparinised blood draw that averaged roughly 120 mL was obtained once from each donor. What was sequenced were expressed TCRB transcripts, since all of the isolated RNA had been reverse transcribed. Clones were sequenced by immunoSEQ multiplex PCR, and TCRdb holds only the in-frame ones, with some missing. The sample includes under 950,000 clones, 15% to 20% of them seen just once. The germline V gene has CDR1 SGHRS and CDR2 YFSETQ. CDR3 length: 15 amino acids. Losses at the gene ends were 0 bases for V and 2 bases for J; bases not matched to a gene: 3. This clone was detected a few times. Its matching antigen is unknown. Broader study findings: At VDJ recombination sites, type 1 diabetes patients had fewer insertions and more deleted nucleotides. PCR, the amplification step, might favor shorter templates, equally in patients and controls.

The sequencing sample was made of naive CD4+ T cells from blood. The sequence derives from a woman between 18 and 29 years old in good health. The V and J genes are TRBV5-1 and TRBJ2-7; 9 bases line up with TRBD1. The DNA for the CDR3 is TGCGCCAGCAGCTTGGACAGGACAGGGGCCTACGAGCAGTACTTC. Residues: CASSLDRTGAYEQYF.